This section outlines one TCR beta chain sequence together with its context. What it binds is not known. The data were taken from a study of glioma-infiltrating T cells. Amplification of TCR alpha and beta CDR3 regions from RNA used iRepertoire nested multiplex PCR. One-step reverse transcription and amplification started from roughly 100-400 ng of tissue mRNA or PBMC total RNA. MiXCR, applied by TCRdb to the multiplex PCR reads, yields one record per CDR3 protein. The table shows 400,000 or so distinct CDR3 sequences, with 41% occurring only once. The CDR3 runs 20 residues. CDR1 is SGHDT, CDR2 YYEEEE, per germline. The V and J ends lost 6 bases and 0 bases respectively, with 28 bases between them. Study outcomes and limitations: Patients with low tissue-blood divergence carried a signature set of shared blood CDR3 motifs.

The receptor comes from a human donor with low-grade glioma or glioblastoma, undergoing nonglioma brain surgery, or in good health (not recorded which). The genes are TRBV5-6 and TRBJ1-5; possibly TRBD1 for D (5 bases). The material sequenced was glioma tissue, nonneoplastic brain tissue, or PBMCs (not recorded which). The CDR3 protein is CASNPSAPGSSKTSNQPQHF. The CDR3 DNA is TGTGCCAGCAACCCCAGTGCCCCAGGGAGTTCAAAAACTAGCAATCAGCCCCAGCATTTT. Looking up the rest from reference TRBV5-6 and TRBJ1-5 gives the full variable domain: DAGVTQSPTHLIKTRGQQVTLRCSPKSGHDTVSWYQQALGQGPQFIFQYYEEEERQRGNFPDRFSGHQFPNYSSELNVNALLLGDSALYLCASNPSAPGSSKTSNQPQHFGDGTRLSIL.